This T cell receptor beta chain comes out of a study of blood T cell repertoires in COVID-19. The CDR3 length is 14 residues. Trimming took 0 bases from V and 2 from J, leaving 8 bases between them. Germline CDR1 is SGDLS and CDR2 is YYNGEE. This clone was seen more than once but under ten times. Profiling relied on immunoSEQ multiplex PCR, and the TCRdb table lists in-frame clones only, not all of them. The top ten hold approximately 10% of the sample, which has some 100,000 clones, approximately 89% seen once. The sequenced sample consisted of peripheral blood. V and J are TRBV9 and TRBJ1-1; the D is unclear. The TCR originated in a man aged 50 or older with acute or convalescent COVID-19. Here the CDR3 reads CASSVEPGNTEAFF. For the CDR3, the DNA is TGTGCCAGCAGCGTAGAACCGGGTAACACTGAAGCTTTCTTT.